This TCR beta chain derives from a study of blood T cell repertoires in COVID-19. As for the study in general: T cells, B-cell-depleted T cells, or PBMCs supplied cDNA or gDNA.

The table came from immunoSEQ multiplex PCR; TCRdb's copy has only in-frame clones and leaves some out. The sample has 270,000 or so clones; more than 75% are singletons. The CDR3 runs to 16 residues. The germline V gene encodes CDR1 MNHNS and CDR2 SASEGT. With 2 bases clipped from V and 4 bases from J, the junction kept 6 bases outside the gene matches. Ages ranged from roughly 18 to 100 years, with residence in approximately 25 US areas. Researchers sorted participants into cohorts using their self-reported clinical history. This sequence was found in a young woman who had recovered from COVID-19. The sample was PBMCs or T cells enriched from blood (not recorded which). This sequence joins TRBV6-1 and TRBJ2-2; 8 bases are shared with TRBD1. The CDR3 region is CASSEWGQVSTGELFF. In nucleotides, the CDR3 is TGTGCCAGCAGTGAATGGGGACAGGTTAGCACCGGGGAGCTGTTTTTT.